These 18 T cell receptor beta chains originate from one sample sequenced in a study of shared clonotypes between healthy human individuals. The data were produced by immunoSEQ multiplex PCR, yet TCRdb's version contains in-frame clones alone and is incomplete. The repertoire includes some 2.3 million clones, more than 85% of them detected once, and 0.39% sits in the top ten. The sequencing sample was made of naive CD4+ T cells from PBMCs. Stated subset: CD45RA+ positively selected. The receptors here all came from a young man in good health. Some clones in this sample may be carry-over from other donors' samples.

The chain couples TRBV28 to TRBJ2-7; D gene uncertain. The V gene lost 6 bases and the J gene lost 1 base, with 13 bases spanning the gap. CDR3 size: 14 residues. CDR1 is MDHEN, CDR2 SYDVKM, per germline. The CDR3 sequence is CASRTRKGSYEQYF. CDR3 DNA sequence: TGTGCCAGCAGGACCCGGAAGGGATCCTACGAGCAGTACTTC.

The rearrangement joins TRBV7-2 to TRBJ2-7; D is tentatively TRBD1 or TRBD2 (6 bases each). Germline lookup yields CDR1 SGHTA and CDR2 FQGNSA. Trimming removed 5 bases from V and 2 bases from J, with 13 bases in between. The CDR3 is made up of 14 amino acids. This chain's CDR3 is CASSDKGGPYEQYF. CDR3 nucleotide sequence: TGTGCCAGCAGCGACAAAGGGGGGCCCTACGAGCAGTACTTC.

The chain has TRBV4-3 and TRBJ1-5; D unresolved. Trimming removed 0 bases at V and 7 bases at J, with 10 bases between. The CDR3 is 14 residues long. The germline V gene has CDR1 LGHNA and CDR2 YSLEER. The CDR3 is CASSQDSSGQPQHF. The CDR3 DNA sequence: TGCGCCAGCAGCCAAGACAGCTCGGGGCAGCCCCAGCATTTT.

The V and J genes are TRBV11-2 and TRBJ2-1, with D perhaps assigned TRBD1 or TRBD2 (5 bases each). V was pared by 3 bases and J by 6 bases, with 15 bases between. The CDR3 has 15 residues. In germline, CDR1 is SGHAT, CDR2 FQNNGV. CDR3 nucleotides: TGTGCCAGCAGCTTTACTAGTGGTGGGGGCAATGAGCAGTTCTTC. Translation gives CASSFTSGGGNEQFF.

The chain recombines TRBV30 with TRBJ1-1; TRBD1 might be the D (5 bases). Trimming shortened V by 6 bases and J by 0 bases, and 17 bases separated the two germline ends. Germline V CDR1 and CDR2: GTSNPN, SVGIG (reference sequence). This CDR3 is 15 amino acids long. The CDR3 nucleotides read TGTGCCTGCAAATACCGGGACGGTATGAACACTGAAGCTTTCTTT. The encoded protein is CACKYRDGMNTEAFF.

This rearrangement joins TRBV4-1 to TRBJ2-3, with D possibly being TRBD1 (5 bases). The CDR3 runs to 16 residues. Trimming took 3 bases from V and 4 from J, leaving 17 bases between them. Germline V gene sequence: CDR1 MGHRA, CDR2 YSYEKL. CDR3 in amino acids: CASSHSRQRGADTQYF. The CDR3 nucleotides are TGCGCCAGCAGCCATAGCAGACAGCGTGGGGCAGATACGCAGTATTTT.

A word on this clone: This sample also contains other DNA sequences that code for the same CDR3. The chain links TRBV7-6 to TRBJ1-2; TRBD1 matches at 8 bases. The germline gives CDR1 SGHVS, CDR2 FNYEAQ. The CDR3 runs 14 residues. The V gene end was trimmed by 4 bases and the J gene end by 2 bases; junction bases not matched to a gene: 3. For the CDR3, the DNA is TGTGCCAGCAGCTCCGGACAGGGCAACTATGGCTACACCTTC. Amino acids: CASSSGQGNYGYTF.

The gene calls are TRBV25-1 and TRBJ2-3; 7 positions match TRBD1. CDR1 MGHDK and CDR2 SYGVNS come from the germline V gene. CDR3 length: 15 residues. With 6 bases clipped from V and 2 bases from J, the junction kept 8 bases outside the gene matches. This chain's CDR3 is CASRTGTALTDTQYF. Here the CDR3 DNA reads TGTGCCAGCAGAACCGGGACAGCTCTCACAGATACGCAGTATTTT.

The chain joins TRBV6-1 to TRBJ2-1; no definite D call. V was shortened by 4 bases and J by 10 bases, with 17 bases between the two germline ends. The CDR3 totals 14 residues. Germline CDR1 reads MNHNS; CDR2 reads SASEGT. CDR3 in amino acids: CASSALVVFSEQFF. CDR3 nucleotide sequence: TGTGCCAGCAGTGCTCTAGTGGTCTTCAGCGAGCAGTTCTTC.

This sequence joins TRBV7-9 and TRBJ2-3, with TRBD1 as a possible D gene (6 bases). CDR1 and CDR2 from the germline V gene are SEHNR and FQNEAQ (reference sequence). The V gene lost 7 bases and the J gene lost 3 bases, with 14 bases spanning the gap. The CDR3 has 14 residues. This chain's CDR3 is CASNLNQGTDTQYF. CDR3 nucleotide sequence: TGTGCCAGCAACCTAAACCAGGGGACAGATACGCAGTATTTT.

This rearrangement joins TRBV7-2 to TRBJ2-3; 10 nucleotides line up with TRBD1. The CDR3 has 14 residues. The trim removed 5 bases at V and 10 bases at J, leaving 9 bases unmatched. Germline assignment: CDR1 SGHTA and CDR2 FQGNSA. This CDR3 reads CASSPDRGSKAQYF. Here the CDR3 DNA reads TGTGCCAGCAGCCCGGACAGGGGGTCTAAGGCGCAGTATTTT.

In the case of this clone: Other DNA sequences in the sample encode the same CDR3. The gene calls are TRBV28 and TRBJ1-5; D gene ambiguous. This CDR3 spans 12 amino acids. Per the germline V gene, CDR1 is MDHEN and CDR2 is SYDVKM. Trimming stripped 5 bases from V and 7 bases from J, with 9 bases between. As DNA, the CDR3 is TGTGCCAGCAGTCTCCGTACCCAGCCCCAGCATTTT. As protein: CASSLRTQPQHF.

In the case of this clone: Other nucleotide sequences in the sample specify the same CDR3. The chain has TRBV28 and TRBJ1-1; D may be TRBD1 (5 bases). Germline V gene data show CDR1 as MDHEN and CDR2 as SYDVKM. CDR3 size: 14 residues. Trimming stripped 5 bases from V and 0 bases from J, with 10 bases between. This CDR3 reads CASSPPRVNTEAFF. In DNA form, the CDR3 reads TGTGCCAGCAGTCCTCCCAGGGTGAACACTGAAGCTTTCTTT.

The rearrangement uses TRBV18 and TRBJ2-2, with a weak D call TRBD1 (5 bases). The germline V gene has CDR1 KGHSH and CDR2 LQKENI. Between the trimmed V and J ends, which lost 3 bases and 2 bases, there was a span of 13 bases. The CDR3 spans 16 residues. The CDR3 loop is CASSPRRGENTGELFF. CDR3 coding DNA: TGTGCCAGCTCACCCAGAAGGGGCGAAAACACCGGGGAGCTGTTTTTT.

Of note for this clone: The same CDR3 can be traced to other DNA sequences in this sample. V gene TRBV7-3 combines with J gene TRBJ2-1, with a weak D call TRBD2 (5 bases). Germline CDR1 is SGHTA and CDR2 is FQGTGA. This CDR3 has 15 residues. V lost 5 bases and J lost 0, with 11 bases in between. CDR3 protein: CASSPRGSSYNEQFF. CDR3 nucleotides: TGTGCCAGCAGCCCGAGAGGGAGCTCCTACAATGAGCAGTTCTTC.

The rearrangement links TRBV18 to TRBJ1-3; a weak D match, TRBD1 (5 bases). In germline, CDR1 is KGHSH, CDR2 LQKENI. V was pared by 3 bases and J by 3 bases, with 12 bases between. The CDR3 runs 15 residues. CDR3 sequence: CASSPNRDVGNTIYF. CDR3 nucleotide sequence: TGTGCCAGCTCACCGAACCGGGACGTTGGAAACACCATATATTTT.

Here the CDR3 reads CASSFLAGGTDTQYF. In DNA form, the CDR3 reads TGTGCCAGCAGCTTCTTAGCGGGAGGCACAGATACGCAGTATTTT. This chain connects TRBV11-1 to TRBJ2-3, with 9 bases aligning to TRBD2. V was pared by 3 bases and J by 1 base, with 2 bases of the junction left unmatched. CDR1 is SGHAT, CDR2 FQDESV, per germline (reference sequence). The CDR3 totals 15 residues.

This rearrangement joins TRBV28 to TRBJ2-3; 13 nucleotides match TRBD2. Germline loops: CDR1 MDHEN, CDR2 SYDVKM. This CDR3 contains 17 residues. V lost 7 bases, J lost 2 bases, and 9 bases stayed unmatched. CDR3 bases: TGTGCCAGCATGACTGCCGGGACTAGCGGGAACACAGATACGCAGTATTTT. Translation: CASMTAGTSGNTDTQYF.